This passage covers 32 T cell receptor beta chains from one sample sequenced in a study of Ad26.COV2.S vaccination and SARS-CoV-2 variants. Measured with immunoSEQ multiplex PCR; TCRdb has only the in-frame clones, and not every one. The sample records about 350,000 clones, around 89% being singletons. Treatment here: roughly 20 received Ad26.COV2.S at low or high dose, single or two shots; roughly five received placebo; per-sample allocation not given. Samples were taken on day 63 after the first vaccine or placebo injection. The sequencing here drew on peripheral blood, taken in a trial of Ad26.COV2.S vaccine versus placebo. The origin of the receptors is a person between 18 and 65 years old who received the Ad26.COV2.S COVID-19 vaccine or a placebo.

The genes are TRBV18 and TRBJ1-6; unclear D gene. In germline, CDR1 is KGHSH, CDR2 LQKENI. The CDR3 totals 12 residues. V was cut by 4 bases and J by 10 bases, with 8 bases left in between. CDR3 region: CASSLEISPLHF. The CDR3 DNA is TGTGCCAGCTCACTTGAAATATCACCCCTCCACTTT.

The rearrangement joins TRBV5-6 to TRBJ1-2; 7 nucleotides align to TRBD1. V gave up 4 bases and J gave up 4 bases; unmatched junction bases: 7. The CDR3 has 14 residues. Looked up from germline, CDR1 is SGHDT and CDR2 is YYEEEE. The CDR3 region is CASSIGQATYGYTF. CDR3 sequence (DNA): TGTGCCAGCAGCATCGGACAGGCGACCTATGGCTACACCTTC. The variable domain in full, with the rest retrieved from reference TRBV5-6 and TRBJ1-2, is DAGVTQSPTHLIKTRGQQVTLRCSPKSGHDTVSWYQQALGQGPQFIFQYYEEEERQRGNFPDRFSGHQFPNYSSELNVNALLLGDSALYLCASSIGQATYGYTFGSGTRLTVV.

The V call is TRBV19, the J call TRBJ1-1; 7 bases agree with TRBD1. Looked up from germline, CDR1 is LNHDA and CDR2 is SQIVND (reference sequence). Unmatched junction bases numbered 19, after V lost 6 bases and J lost 6 bases. The CDR3 is 17 residues long. The CDR3 DNA sequence: TGTGCCAGTAGACCTCTAAGACAGGGAGATGGGTACTCTGAAGCTTTCTTT. Amino acid sequence: CASRPLRQGDGYSEAFF. Full variable domain (rest looked up from reference TRBV19 and TRBJ1-1): DGGITQSPKYLFRKEGQNVTLSCEQNLNHDAMYWYRQDPGQGLRLIYYSQIVNDFQKGDIAEGYSVSREKKESFPLTVTSAQKNPTAFYLCASRPLRQGDGYSEAFFGQGTRLTVV.

The table lists this clone with many counts. This sample also contains other DNA sequences that code for the same CDR3. This chain uses TRBV3-1 (or the pseudogene TRBV3-2) with TRBJ1-5; D perhaps matches TRBD1 (6 bases). Trimming shortened V by 4 bases and J by 4 bases, and 11 bases separated the two germline ends. Germline CDR1 LGHDT, CDR2 YNNKEL (reference sequence). The CDR3 is made up of 14 amino acids. CDR3 protein: CASSLQGKNQPQHF. The CDR3 bases are TGTGCCAGCAGCCTACAGGGTAAAAATCAGCCCCAGCATTTT.

The chain links TRBV11-3 to TRBJ2-3; D gene uncertain. The CDR3 consists of 14 residues. Trimming took 5 bases from V and 2 from J, leaving 11 bases between them. CDR1 SGHNT and CDR2 YENEEA come from the germline V gene. CDR3 amino acids: CASSLGSYTDTQYF. In DNA form, the CDR3 reads TGTGCCAGCAGCCTGGGGTCCTACACAGATACGCAGTATTTT. The whole variable domain, remainder taken from reference TRBV11-3 and TRBJ2-3, is EAGVVQSPRYKIIEKKQPVAFWCNPISGHNTLYWYLQNLGQGPELLIRYENEEAVDDSQLPKDRFSAERLKGVDSTLKIQPAELGDSAVYLCASSLGSYTDTQYFGPGTRLTVL.

V gene TRBV5-1 combines with J gene TRBJ2-3; 7 bases match TRBD2. Germline values: CDR1 SGHRS, CDR2 YFSETQ. This CDR3 spans 14 amino acids. V lost 5 bases and J lost 4; bases outside the gene matches: 7. DNA of the CDR3: TGCGCCAGCAGTGGTGGGAGGGCGGCAGATACGCAGTATTTT. Encoded protein: CASSGGRAADTQYF.

Only a few counts were recorded for this clone. The chain is built from TRBV18 and TRBJ2-2; the match to TRBD1 covers 7 bases. The CDR3 is made up of 16 amino acids. With V trimmed by 3 bases and J by 9 bases, 13 bases remained unmatched. CDR1 and CDR2 (germline): KGHSH, LQKENI. The CDR3: CASSPNGDRTARELFF. The CDR3 region has the DNA TGTGCCAGCTCACCCAATGGGGACAGAACCGCGCGGGAGCTGTTTTTT.

The CDR3 bases are TGTGCCAGTAGGCGCACAGGGGTTACGCGTAGCAATCAGCCCCAGCATTTT. Translation: CASRRTGVTRSNQPQHF. This sequence joins TRBV19 and TRBJ1-5; 7 bases agree with TRBD1. CDR1 is LNHDA and CDR2 is SQIVND in the germline V gene (reference sequence). The CDR3 has 17 amino acids. The V gene end was trimmed by 6 bases and the J gene end by 0 bases; junction bases not matched to a gene: 11.

This clone was observed a few times. This sequence joins TRBV4-2 and TRBJ1-2; tentatively, D is TRBD1 (5 bases). Trimming shortened V by 2 bases and J by 4 bases, and 8 bases separated the two germline ends. The V gene's germline CDR1 is LGHNA and CDR2 YNFKEQ. This CDR3 has 13 amino acids. Written as DNA, the CDR3 is TGTGCCAGCAGCCAACCCGACAGCTATGGCTACACCTTC. It specifies CASSQPDSYGYTF.

The V and J genes are TRBV5-6 and TRBJ1-1; D gene ambiguous. The CDR3 consists of 13 residues. Germline V gives CDR1 SGHDT, CDR2 YYEEEE. The germline V and J ends were trimmed by 4 bases and 2 bases, with 9 bases remaining between them. In nucleotides, the CDR3 is TGTGCCAGCAGCCTCCCAGACAACACTGAAGCTTTCTTT. Amino acids: CASSLPDNTEAFF.

The V gene is TRBV4-1, the J gene TRBJ2-2, with 11 bases lining up with TRBD2. V shed 1 base and J 4 bases; nucleotides not matched to a gene: 5. The CDR3 runs 17 residues. Germline V lookup: CDR1 MGHRA, CDR2 YSYEKL. CDR3 loop: CASSQVSLAGATGELFF. Written as DNA, the CDR3 is TGCGCCAGCAGCCAAGTCTCACTAGCGGGAGCCACCGGGGAGCTGTTTTTT.

The chain couples TRBV3-1 (or the pseudogene TRBV3-2) to TRBJ2-2; the D is unclear. The V end was cut by 2 bases, the J end by 5 bases, with 12 bases between. The CDR3 runs to 15 residues. Germline loops: CDR1 LGHDT, CDR2 YNNKEL (reference sequence). CDR3 region: CASSQTAAPTGELFF. CDR3 coding DNA: TGTGCCAGCAGCCAAACCGCCGCACCGACCGGGGAGCTGTTTTTT.

This clone came up once. The CDR3 reads CASSLWTAEAFF. CDR3 sequence (DNA): TGTGCCAGCAGTTTATGGACGGCTGAAGCTTTCTTT. The chain combines TRBV28 with TRBJ1-1; D gene unclear. V gave up 0 bases and J gave up 6 bases, with 5 bases separating them. Germline loops: CDR1 MDHEN, CDR2 SYDVKM. There are 12 residues in the CDR3.

CDR3: CASSLRLAGSDEQYF. The CDR3 nucleotides are TGTGCCAGCAGCTTAAGACTAGCGGGATCTGACGAGCAGTACTTC. J is TRBJ2-7 and V is TRBV11-1; 11 bases match TRBD2. Unmatched junction bases numbered 5, after V lost 2 bases and J lost 5 bases. From germline, CDR1 is SGHAT and CDR2 FQDESV (reference sequence). CDR3 length: 15 residues.

V is TRBV11-1 and J is TRBJ2-7, with 7 bases that match TRBD1. The CDR3 contains 16 residues. The V gene's germline CDR1 is SGHAT and CDR2 FQDESV (reference sequence). V lost 1 base to trimming and J lost 0 bases; unmatched junction nucleotides: 6. CDR3 residues: CASSLGTGRNSYEQYF. CDR3 DNA: TGTGCCAGCAGCTTAGGGACAGGAAGAAACTCCTACGAGCAGTACTTC.

This rearrangement joins TRBV6-5 to TRBJ2-2; maybe TRBD1 (5 bases). The CDR3 has 13 amino acids. Germline CDR1 and CDR2: MNHEY and SVGAGI. Trimming removed 9 bases from V and 5 bases from J, with 13 bases in between. CDR3 bases: TGTGCCAGTAGATATAGGGGAACCGGGGAGCTGTTTTTT. Translated: CASRYRGTGELFF.

The chain links TRBV27 to TRBJ1-2; 9 positions agree with TRBD1. The V and J ends lost 5 bases and 4 bases, in that order; junction bases with no gene match: 5. The CDR3 has 14 residues. Germline CDR1 and CDR2: MNHEY and SMNVEV (reference sequence). The CDR3 bases are TGTGCCAGCAGTCTACAGGGGGCCGGCTATGGCTACACCTTC. This sequence encodes CASSLQGAGYGYTF.

This chain uses TRBV4-2 with TRBJ2-1; D is perhaps TRBD2 (5 bases). Germline lookup yields CDR1 LGHNA and CDR2 YNFKEQ. V shed 0 bases and J shed 0 bases, with 12 bases lying between them. This CDR3 contains 17 residues. The CDR3 here is CASSQDRGLLSYNEQFF. The CDR3 region has the DNA TGTGCCAGCAGCCAAGATCGTGGACTCCTCTCCTACAATGAGCAGTTCTTC.

This clone was seen a single time. The chain employs TRBV15 and TRBJ1-5, with TRBD1 matching over 7 bases. This CDR3 has 20 amino acids. Germline assignment: CDR1 LNHNV and CDR2 YYDKDF (reference sequence). V lost 0 bases to trimming and J lost 7 bases; unmatched junction nucleotides: 21. This CDR3 is CATSRDRPGQREGSYQPQHF. CDR3 sequence (DNA): TGTGCCACCAGCAGAGATCGCCCGGGACAGCGCGAGGGGAGCTACCAGCCCCAGCATTTT.

This chain uses TRBV5-4 with TRBJ2-1; D is uncertain. Germline CDR1 is SGHNT and CDR2 is YYREEE (reference sequence). The length of the CDR3 is 12 residues. V was cut by 1 base and J by 8 bases, with 7 bases left in between. In DNA form, the CDR3 reads TGTGCCAGCAGCTTGCGGGCCGATGAGCAGTTCTTC. It specifies CASSLRADEQFF.

V and J are TRBV4-1 and TRBJ2-2, with TRBD2 matching 9 bases. V dropped 4 bases and J dropped 5; count of bases not matched to a gene: 17. Germline V gene lookup returns CDR1 MGHRA and CDR2 YSYEKL. The CDR3 extends over 19 amino acids. This CDR3 reads CASSPLSGRGGQFTGELFF. The DNA for the CDR3 is TGCGCCAGCAGCCCCCTTTCTGGGCGGGGGGGCCAGTTTACCGGGGAGCTGTTTTTT.

The chain carries TRBV28 and TRBJ2-7; TRBD2 matches at 9 bases. CDR3 length equals 14 residues. With V trimmed by 5 bases and J by 3 bases, 5 bases remained unmatched. Germline V gene data show CDR1 as MDHEN and CDR2 as SYDVKM. CDR3 sequence (DNA): TGTGCCAGCAGTACCGGGACTAGCAGCTACGAGCAGTACTTC. This gives the protein CASSTGTSSYEQYF.

This chain links TRBV5-8 with TRBJ1-4; 8 bases are a match to TRBD1. V lost 5 bases, J lost 8 bases, and 14 bases stayed unmatched. The germline CDR1 and CDR2 sequences are SGHTS and YDEGEE. The CDR3 has 16 residues. The CDR3 region is CASSSGQGRFWEKLFF. CDR3 sequence (DNA): TGTGCCAGCAGTTCCGGACAGGGCCGCTTTTGGGAAAAACTGTTTTTT.

V gene TRBV3-1 (or the pseudogene TRBV3-2) combines with J gene TRBJ1-5; unclear D gene. The CDR3 spans 16 residues. Trimming took off 1 base at V and 0 bases at J, with 10 bases between the two ends. Germline V CDR1 and CDR2: LGHDT, YNNKEL (reference sequence). The CDR3 is CASSQVNGNSNQPQHF. The CDR3, as DNA: TGTGCCAGCAGCCAAGTTAACGGGAATAGCAATCAGCCCCAGCATTTT.

In this sample, this clone turned up once. The genes are TRBV6-2 or TRBV6-3 and TRBJ1-1; D is unclear. The CDR3 contains 13 residues. Germline lookup yields CDR1 MNHEY and CDR2 SVGEGT. V was shortened by 5 bases and J by 4 bases, with 11 bases between the two germline ends. CDR3: CASSVQFSTEAFF. CDR3 in DNA: TGTGCCAGCAGTGTACAGTTCTCCACTGAAGCTTTCTTT.

J is TRBJ1-5 and V is TRBV27, with 9 positions matching TRBD1. The V and J ends lost 5 bases and 2 bases, in that order; junction bases with no gene match: 4. Germline CDR1 is MNHEY and CDR2 is SMNVEV (reference sequence). The CDR3 has 15 amino acids. Here the CDR3 reads CASSIRTGGNQPQHF. The DNA of the CDR3 is TGTGCCAGCAGTATCCGGACAGGGGGCAATCAGCCCCAGCATTTT.

The chain joins TRBV6-6 to TRBJ1-1; D unclear. Germline CDR1 MNHNY, CDR2 SVGAGI (reference sequence). The CDR3 has 12 residues. The V and J ends lost 0 bases and 9 bases respectively, with 8 bases between them. The DNA for the CDR3 is TGTGCCAGCAGTTACTCGGGAGAGAAAGCTTTCTTT. It yields the protein CASSYSGEKAFF.

The V gene is TRBV2, the J gene TRBJ2-7; perhaps D is TRBD1 or TRBD2 (5 bases each). Germline V gives CDR1 SNHLY, CDR2 FYNNEI. CDR3 size: 16 residues. Trimming shortened V by 3 bases and J by 4 bases, and 19 bases separated the two germline ends. The CDR3 loop reads CASSDFKGTLGYEQYF. The CDR3 DNA reads as TGTGCCAGCAGTGATTTCAAAGGGACCCTGGGGTACGAGCAGTACTTC.

The chain links TRBV6-1 to TRBJ1-4; the D gene is possibly TRBD1 (6 bases). Trimming took off 1 base at V and 2 bases at J, with 17 bases between the two ends. The CDR3 has 18 residues. Germline-derived CDR1 and CDR2 are MNHNS and SASEGT. CDR3 DNA sequence: TGTGCCAGCAGTGAAGGGGGACCTACAGGGTGGACTAATGAAAAACTGTTTTTT. Protein: CASSEGGPTGWTNEKLFF.

The chain combines TRBV6-5 with TRBJ1-5, with 7 nucleotides matching TRBD1. The germline V gene has CDR1 MNHEY and CDR2 SVGAGI. The ends lost 6 bases at V and 5 bases at J; junction bases unmatched: 4. The CDR3 length is 13 residues. CDR3: CASRVQGDQPQHF. CDR3 DNA: TGTGCCAGCAGGGTCCAGGGGGATCAGCCCCAGCATTTT.

The rearrangement links TRBV10-3 to TRBJ2-1; 11 positions agree with TRBD1. J gave up 7 bases and V 5 bases, and 4 bases lay outside the gene matches. The CDR3 extends over 14 amino acids. CDR1 and CDR2 (germline): ENHRY, SYGVKD. This CDR3 reads CAISPGTGGNEQFF. CDR3 DNA sequence: TGTGCCATCAGTCCCGGGACAGGGGGAAATGAGCAGTTCTTC.

This sequence joins TRBV12-5 and TRBJ2-3, with TRBD1 identical over 7 bases. CDR1 LGHNT and CDR2 FRNRAP come from the germline V gene. V gave up 4 bases and J gave up 2 bases; unmatched junction bases: 3. The CDR3 sequence is 14 residues long. In nucleotides, the CDR3 is TGTGCTAGTGGTTACGGACAGGACACAGATACGCAGTATTTT. The encoded protein is CASGYGQDTDTQYF.